One and the same sample provided the 6 T cell receptor beta chains below, sequenced in a study of T cells in Graves' hyperthyroidism and ophthalmopathy. Using RNA transcripts as the source, TCR beta CDR3 regions were amplified. First-round RT-PCR with HTBI primers amplified the TCR CDR3 region. Each CDR3 protein is one row after TCRdb ran MiXCR on the multiplex PCR reads. The sample lists approximately 480,000 distinct CDR3 sequences, roughly 20% seen once, with approximately 26% in the top ten. The sample taken for sequencing was blood. The receptors originated from a man aged 18 to 29 with Graves' hyperthyroidism.

The rearrangement uses TRBV18 and TRBJ2-5; D may match TRBD1 or TRBD2 (5 bases each). The germline V gene encodes CDR1 KGHSH and CDR2 LQKENI. Trimming pared 0 bases from V and 1 base from J, leaving 15 bases between. CDR3 length equals 17 residues. The CDR3: CASSPPGGEGTQETQYF. CDR3 DNA: TGTGCCAGCTCACCACCCGGCGGTGAAGGGACCCAAGAGACCCAGTACTTC.

This clonotype was picked up many times. The rearrangement links TRBV12-3 or TRBV12-4 to TRBJ2-7; no clear D gene. V lost 5 bases, J lost 1 base, and 12 bases lay in between. CDR3 length equals 14 residues. The CDR3 region has the DNA TGTGCCAGCAGTCAAGACGGGCTATCCTACGAGCAGTACTTC. As protein: CASSQDGLSYEQYF.

This clonotype was seen repeatedly, ten times or more. The CDR3 loop is CASSPREAGYGYTF. The CDR3 nucleotides are TGTGCCAGCAGCCCCCGGGAGGCCGGGTATGGCTACACCTTC. The rearrangement joins TRBV7-6 to TRBJ1-2; unclear D gene. V gave up 5 bases and J gave up 5 bases, with 15 bases separating them. The CDR3 length is 14 residues. CDR1 and CDR2 (germline): SGHVS, FNYEAQ.

This clonotype was counted ten times or more. The chain couples TRBV6-5 to TRBJ2-7, with 10 nucleotides matching TRBD2. In germline, CDR1 is MNHEY, CDR2 SVGAGI. This CDR3 is 15 amino acids long. The ends lost 6 bases at V and 3 bases at J; junction bases unmatched: 8. CDR3 nucleotide sequence: TGTGCCAGCAGCTTCCTAGCGGGGGCCAGCTACGAGCAGTACTTC. Its translation is CASSFLAGASYEQYF.

Ten or more counts support this clonotype. This chain links TRBV27 with TRBJ2-7, with a weak D call TRBD1 (6 bases). Germline CDR1 and CDR2: MNHEY and SMNVEV (reference sequence). The CDR3 is 13 amino acids. V was shortened by 4 bases and J by 5 bases, with 12 bases between the two germline ends. CDR3 nucleotide sequence: TGTGCCAGCAGTTATGGGGGCTTCCACGAGCAGTACTTC. This sequence encodes CASSYGGFHEQYF.

This clonotype was counted only a few times. This chain joins TRBV19 and TRBJ2-7, with D uncertain. The CDR3 has 15 residues. V lost 6 bases, J lost 0 bases, and 15 bases lay in between. Germline CDR1 is LNHDA and CDR2 is SQIVND (reference sequence). Here the CDR3 DNA reads TGTGCCAGTAGCCCACTAATGGGATTCTCCTACGAGCAGTACTTC. It is translated as CASSPLMGFSYEQYF.